These T cell receptor beta chains were read from a single sample in a study of human T cells and chemical hapten exposure. From the RACE reads, TCRdb called clonotypes with MiXCR, one entry per CDR3 protein. This repertoire shows over 85,000 distinct CDR3 sequences, around 12% found once; its top ten account for around 2.2%. The sample in question was whole blood, obtained in connection with sensitization to the hapten diphenylcyclopropenone (DPC). The receptors stem from a woman aged 35 to 49 with alopecia areata. Some clones in this sample may be carry-over from other donors' samples. The CDR3 runs from the conserved cysteine through the conserved F or W. D genes are given only for firm matches. The size of a clone is reported for some rows only, either as once, few or many, or as a class for expanded clones.

TRBV6-1	TRBJ2-3	.	TRBD1	CASKAGQGMRDTQYF	TGTGCCAGCAAGGCGGGACAGGGGATGAGGGATACGCAGTATTTT
TRBV9	TRBJ2-2	.	TRBD2	CASSVGGSTGELFF	TGTGCCAGCAGCGTAGGCGGGAGTACCGGGGAGCTGTTTTTT
TRBV9	TRBJ2-3	few	.	CASSVDEHPQYF	TGTGCCAGCAGCGTAGATGAGCATCCGCAGTATTTT
TRBV7-8	TRBJ1-2	.	.	CASSLGPKGLNYGYTF	TGTGCCAGCAGCTTAGGCCCGAAGGGTCTGAACTATGGCTACACCTTC
TRBV20-1	TRBJ2-7	.	TRBD2	CSGPGLAGEQYF	TGCAGTGGTCCCGGACTAGCCGGGGAGCAGTACTTC
TRBV21-1	TRBJ2-7	few	.	CASSLPGSSRNEQYF	TGTGCCAGCAGCTTACCGGGTTCTTCGCGGAACGAGCAGTACTTC
TRBV21-1	TRBJ2-7	.	.	CASSNPTGSTYEQYF	TGTGCCAGCAGCAATCCCACAGGTTCAACCTACGAGCAGTACTTC
TRBV10-3	TRBJ1-5	many	TRBD1	CAISDPRQGSQPQHF	TGTGCCATCAGTGACCCTAGACAGGGTAGCCAGCCCCAGCATTTT
TRBV11-2	TRBJ2-1	.	.	CASSLELGRADEQFF	TGTGCCAGCAGCTTAGAGCTGGGCAGGGCCGATGAGCAGTTCTTC
TRBV18	TRBJ2-7	many	.	CASSPGQGTYEQYF	TGTGCCAGCTCACCAGGGCAGGGAACCTACGAGCAGTACTTC
TRBV7-6	TRBJ2-1	many	TRBD2	CASSPLAGESYNEQFF	TGTGCCAGCAGCCCCTTAGCGGGCGAATCCTACAATGAGCAGTTCTTC
TRBV20-1	TRBJ2-7	few	.	CSARGGAIYEQYF	TGCAGTGCTAGAGGCGGGGCTATCTACGAGCAGTACTTC
TRBV4-1	TRBJ2-3	.	TRBD2	CASSQAGGPDTQYF	TGCGCCAGCAGCCAAGCGGGAGGGCCAGATACGCAGTATTTT
TRBV2	TRBJ2-7	.	.	CASSEERGFYEQYF	TGTGCCAGCAGTGAGGAAAGGGGTTTCTACGAGCAGTACTTC
TRBV20-1	TRBJ2-3	.	.	CSARVLYSRGYTDTQYF	TGCAGTGCTAGAGTACTTTATTCGCGGGGCTACACAGATACGCAGTATTTT
TRBV20-1	TRBJ1-5	few	.	CSAPTRRASNQPQHF	TGCAGTGCCCCAACGCGGCGGGCTAGCAATCAGCCCCAGCATTTT
TRBV5-5	TRBJ2-1	few	.	CASSLDVWGYNEQFF	TGTGCCAGCAGCTTGGATGTTTGGGGCTACAATGAGCAGTTCTTC
TRBV4-2	TRBJ1-4	few	TRBD1	CASSQDFAYRGGNEKLFF	TGTGCCAGCAGCCAAGATTTTGCGTACCGAGGGGGCAATGAAAAACTGTTTTTT
TRBV6-2/TRBV6-3	TRBJ2-7	.	.	CASRVTLGKSYEQYF	TGTGCCAGCAGAGTTACCCTCGGGAAATCCTACGAGCAGTACTTC
TRBV29-1	TRBJ2-2	.	TRBD2	CSVERGLAGGFTGELFF	TGCAGCGTTGAAAGGGGACTAGCGGGAGGGTTCACCGGGGAGCTGTTTTTT
TRBV6-2/TRBV6-3	TRBJ2-3	many	TRBD2	CASSFLAGEVSDTQYF	TGTGCCAGCAGTTTCTTAGCGGGAGAGGTCTCAGATACGCAGTATTTT
TRBV28	TRBJ1-6	many	.	CASSFGGRRSPLHF	TGTGCCAGCAGTTTTGGGGGTCGTCGATCACCCCTCCACTTT
TRBV27	TRBJ2-3	few	.	CASSQTGGGDTQYF	TGTGCCAGCAGCCAGACAGGAGGAGGAGATACGCAGTATTTT